This T cell receptor beta chain is from a study of T-cell reconstitution after alpha-beta-depleted transplantation in children. The TCRbeta library was prepared with unique molecular identifiers. TCRdb used MiXCR to reprocess the PCR reads, holding one entry per CDR3 protein. The table includes roughly 500,000 distinct CDR3 sequences, around an eighth detected once. CDR1 and CDR2 (germline): DFQATT, SNEGSKA (reference sequence). This CDR3 has 14 amino acids. Trimming cost V 7 bases and J 1 base, with 15 bases left between them. The origin of this receptor is a human donor who donated a stem cell graft to a child with combined immunodeficiency. V and J are TRBV20-1 and TRBJ2-3; no definite D call. Sequenced material: PBMCs from the stem cell graft donor, taken from the stem cell graft. The DNA for the CDR3 is TGCAGTGTCGTGGGCCAAGACCGCACAGATACGCAGTATTTT. Protein: CSVVGQDRTDTQYF.